This T cell receptor (beta chain) was recorded in a study of cytomegalovirus exposure and HLA in healthy donors. CDR1 and CDR2 (germline): MGHRA, YSYEKL. This CDR3 is built from 16 residues. The V and J ends lost 3 bases and 3 bases, in that order; junction bases with no gene match: 6. Study results and caveats: Presence/absence analyses assumed roughly uniform sequencing depth across donors. CMV serostatus was the only recorded immune exposure for donors. A missense variant in DCLRE1C was later tied to TCR beta V- and J-gene trimming.

Points on this clone: Its antigen is undetermined.

A multiplex PCR was run with 60 Vbeta primers and 13 Jbeta primers. The table came from immunoSEQ multiplex PCR; TCRdb's copy has only in-frame clones and leaves some out. In the table there are around 180,000 clones, about 85% of which are singletons. The V gene is TRBV4-1, the J gene TRBJ2-3; the match to TRBD2 covers 10 bases. This clonotype was sampled from a boy younger than 10 in good health and CMV-seronegative. Sequences were obtained from PBMCs. The CDR3 DNA follows: TGCGCCAGCAGCCAGGGGACTAGCGCTGAGACAGATACGCAGTATTTT. This translates into CASSQGTSAETDTQYF.